This is a list of T cell receptor beta chains from one sample in a study of human T cells and chemical hapten exposure. Each CDR3 protein is one row after TCRdb ran MiXCR on the RACE reads. Of roughly 120,000 distinct CDR3 sequences in the sample, approximately 10% were seen once. The sequencing sample was made of whole blood. These receptors originate from a male donor in good health. Some clones in this sample may be carry-over from other donors' samples. Both conserved end residues are part of each CDR3. D genes are given only for firm matches. Part of the rows lack a size; the others show once, few, many or a class for expanded clones.

CDR3 protein: CASSSGAVMDTQYF; CDR3 DNA: TGTGCCAGCAGTAGCGGGGCCGTCATGGATACGCAGTATTTT; J gene: TRBJ2-3; D gene: TRBD2; V gene: TRBV9; clone size: NA
CDR3 protein: CSVGPEGHNEQFF; CDR3 DNA: TGCAGTGTTGGGCCAGAAGGTCACAATGAGCAGTTCTTC; J gene: TRBJ2-1; D gene: NA; V gene: TRBV20-1; clone size: few
CDR3 protein: CSASMDISTEAFF; CDR3 DNA: TGCAGCGCCAGTATGGATATTAGCACTGAAGCTTTCTTT; J gene: TRBJ1-1; D gene: NA; V gene: TRBV29-1; clone size: few
CDR3 protein: CSVGADYQGSYNEQFF; CDR3 DNA: TGCAGCGTTGGGGCAGACTACCAAGGGAGCTACAATGAGCAGTTCTTC; J gene: TRBJ2-1; D gene: NA; V gene: TRBV29-1; clone size: few
CDR3 protein: CASSFRERGTGELFF; CDR3 DNA: TGTGCCAGCAGCTTCCGCGAGCGGGGGACCGGGGAGCTGTTTTTT; J gene: TRBJ2-2; D gene: TRBD2; V gene: TRBV7-9; clone size: NA
CDR3 protein: CASSWTGEGVRAQYF; CDR3 DNA: TGTGCCAGCAGCTGGACAGGGGAGGGAGTACGGGCTCAGTACTTC; J gene: TRBJ2-4; D gene: TRBD1; V gene: TRBV7-9; clone size: many
CDR3 protein: CASSFDRLPNQPQHF; CDR3 DNA: TGTGCCAGCAGCTTTGACAGGCTCCCTAATCAGCCCCAGCATTTT; J gene: TRBJ1-5; D gene: NA; V gene: TRBV7-2; clone size: many
CDR3 protein: CASSESEGVEDEKLFF; CDR3 DNA: TGCGCCAGCAGTGAGTCCGAAGGGGTCGAGGATGAAAAACTGTTTTTT; J gene: TRBJ1-4; D gene: NA; V gene: TRBV10-2; clone size: NA
CDR3 protein: CASSDRRHYYGYTF; CDR3 DNA: TGTGCCAGCAGCGACAGGCGCCACTACTATGGCTACACCTTC; J gene: TRBJ1-2; D gene: NA; V gene: TRBV6-5; clone size: NA
CDR3 protein: CASSFAPSGRQETQYF; CDR3 DNA: TGTGCCAGCAGCTTTGCTCCTAGCGGGAGGCAAGAGACCCAGTACTTC; J gene: TRBJ2-5; D gene: TRBD2; V gene: TRBV7-2; clone size: NA
CDR3 protein: CASSQAPDSADTQYF; CDR3 DNA: TGCGCCAGCAGCCAAGCCCCTGACAGCGCAGATACGCAGTATTTT; J gene: TRBJ2-3; D gene: NA; V gene: TRBV4-3; clone size: NA
CDR3 protein: CATSPTGGQGPDTQYF; CDR3 DNA: TGTGCCACCAGCCCCACGGGGGGACAGGGCCCAGATACGCAGTATTTT; J gene: TRBJ2-3; D gene: TRBD1; V gene: TRBV15; clone size: many
CDR3 protein: CASSQEQGWSSPLHF; CDR3 DNA: TGCGCCAGCAGCCAAGAACAGGGGTGGAGTTCACCCCTCCACTTT; J gene: TRBJ1-6; D gene: TRBD1; V gene: TRBV4-3; clone size: few
CDR3 protein: CASSFPSERGNEQFF; CDR3 DNA: TGTGCCAGCAGTTTCCCTAGCGAAAGGGGTAATGAGCAGTTCTTC; J gene: TRBJ2-1; D gene: NA; V gene: TRBV5-6; clone size: NA
CDR3 protein: CASVRDNSNQPQHF; CDR3 DNA: TGTGCCAGCGTCCGGGATAACAGCAATCAGCCCCAGCATTTT; J gene: TRBJ1-5; D gene: NA; V gene: TRBV6-6; clone size: many
CDR3 protein: CASSPRDADTQYF; CDR3 DNA: TGTGCCAGCAGCCCCAGGGATGCAGATACGCAGTATTTT; J gene: TRBJ2-3; D gene: NA; V gene: TRBV14; clone size: few
CDR3 protein: CASSESNSQTEAFF; CDR3 DNA: TGTGCCAGCAGTGAAAGTAACAGTCAAACTGAAGCTTTCTTT; J gene: TRBJ1-1; D gene: NA; V gene: TRBV2; clone size: NA